What follows are 16 T cell receptor beta chains derived from one specimen sequenced in a study of blood T cell repertoires in COVID-19. Produced via immunoSEQ multiplex PCR; TCRdb's table is partial and in-frame only. Counted here are some 240,000 clones, around 84% occurring once; the ten biggest clones make up 4.1%. The source material was PBMCs or T cells enriched from blood (not recorded which). Receptors originate from a man in his thirties or forties with acute COVID-19.

The chain has TRBV7-3 and TRBJ1-4; a possible D gene is TRBD1 (5 bases). The CDR3 contains 13 residues. Trimming pared 5 bases from V and 13 bases from J, leaving 17 bases between. The germline gives CDR1 SGHTA, CDR2 FQGTGA. The DNA of the CDR3 is TGTGCCAGCAGCCCTAACCGGGGGTCGGGACTGTTTTTT. This gives the protein CASSPNRGSGLFF.

This clone was found once. The chain employs TRBV27 and TRBJ1-2; TRBD1 is a possible D gene (5 bases). The CDR3 length is 16 residues. Per the germline V gene, CDR1 is MNHEY and CDR2 is SMNVEV (reference sequence). With 0 bases removed from V and 1 base from J, the gap between germline ends came to 12 bases. The CDR3 region is CASSLSRGRVNYGYTF. CDR3 in DNA: TGTGCCAGCAGTTTATCGCGGGGACGGGTTAACTATGGCTACACCTTC.

CDR3 sequence reads: CASSLRTANTEAFF. CDR3 nucleotides: TGTGCCAGCAGCTTACGCACAGCGAACACTGAAGCTTTCTTT. V usage is TRBV5-5 and J usage is TRBJ1-1; D is unclear. The CDR3 runs to 14 residues. The germline V gene encodes CDR1 SGHKS and CDR2 YYEKEE (reference sequence). The V end lost 2 bases, the J end lost 1 base, and 9 bases lay between the germline ends.

This clone was found many times. V gene TRBV6-2 or TRBV6-3 combines with J gene TRBJ2-2, with 9 positions matching TRBD2. Per the germline V gene, CDR1 is MNHEY and CDR2 is SVGEGT. This CDR3 has 18 residues. The trim removed 0 bases at V and 4 bases at J, leaving 9 bases unmatched. This CDR3 is CASSYSWREGLGTGELFF. The CDR3 DNA follows: TGTGCCAGCAGTTACTCTTGGCGGGAGGGCCTGGGCACCGGGGAGCTGTTTTTT.

This clone was seen more than once but under ten times. This chain links TRBV3-1 (or the pseudogene TRBV3-2) with TRBJ1-6, with D unclear. There are 15 residues in the CDR3. V shed 2 bases and J shed 8 bases, with 13 bases lying between them. Germline V gene data show CDR1 as LGHDT and CDR2 as YNNKEL (reference sequence). The CDR3 DNA follows: TGTGCCAGCAGCCAAAATGGCAGGTTCCATTCACCCCTCCACTTT. Encoded protein: CASSQNGRFHSPLHF.

This chain connects TRBV7-8 to TRBJ1-1, with D perhaps matching TRBD1 (6 bases). There are 15 residues in the CDR3. Germline lookup yields CDR1 SGHVS and CDR2 FQNEAQ. Trimming stripped 0 bases from V and 1 base from J, with 9 bases between. The CDR3 loop is CASSLARTENTEAFF. The DNA for the CDR3 is TGTGCCAGCAGCTTAGCCAGGACAGAGAACACTGAAGCTTTCTTT.

The chain is built from TRBV21-1 and TRBJ2-7; the table calls TRBD2, which could not be checked here. TRBV21-1 is termed a pseudogene. The CDR3 has 13 residues. The CDR3 coding sequence is TGTGCCAGCAGGAGGCGGAGCTCCTACGAGCAGTACGTC. Its translation: CASRRRSSYEQYV.

This chain links TRBV19 with TRBJ1-2; D gene ambiguous. V was cut by 3 bases and J by 4 bases, with 9 bases left in between. The length of the CDR3 is 13 residues. Germline CDR1 reads LNHDA; CDR2 reads SQIVND (reference sequence). CDR3 amino acids: CASSMVGSYGYTF. The CDR3, as DNA: TGTGCCAGTAGTATGGTCGGTAGCTATGGCTACACCTTC.

This clone was seen only once. The chain combines TRBV5-4 with TRBJ2-5; 8 bases map to TRBD2. CDR3 size: 15 residues. With V trimmed by 4 bases and J by 5 bases, 10 bases remained unmatched. Germline CDR1 is SGHNT and CDR2 is YYREEE (reference sequence). This CDR3 reads CASSPPGGAWETQYF. The CDR3 region has the DNA TGTGCCAGCAGCCCCCCCGGGGGGGCGTGGGAGACCCAGTACTTC. Supplemented by reference TRBV5-4 and TRBJ2-5, the full variable domain reads ETGVTQSPTHLIKTRGQQVTLRCSSQSGHNTVSWYQQALGQGPQFIFQYYREEENGRGNFPPRFSGLQFPNYSSELNVNALELDDSALYLCASSPPGGAWETQYFGPGTRLLVL.

This sequence joins TRBV10-3 and TRBJ1-3, with 9 bases matching TRBD1. The CDR3 loop spans 16 amino acids. V lost 10 bases to trimming and J lost 0 bases; unmatched junction nucleotides: 10. CDR1 ENHRY and CDR2 SYGVKD come from the germline V gene. The CDR3 coding sequence is TGTGCCACATCCCTGACAGGGGGGGGCTCTGGAAACACCATATATTTT. This sequence encodes CATSLTGGGSGNTIYF.

The chain recombines TRBV27 with TRBJ1-1, with 7 bases aligning to TRBD1. The length of the CDR3 is 12 residues. Germline lookup yields CDR1 MNHEY and CDR2 SMNVEV (reference sequence). After removal of 8 bases from V and 5 bases from J, the junction contained 5 bases not matched to a gene. CDR3 DNA sequence: TGTGCCAGCGGATCAGGGGGAACTGAAGCTTTCTTT. Amino acids: CASGSGGTEAFF.

Regarding this clone: At one end, the junction sequence differs from germline, possibly due to a read error. The chain is built from TRBV5-1 and TRBJ2-5; 9 positions match TRBD2. Germline CDR1 and CDR2: SGHRS and YFSETQ. The CDR3 totals 15 residues. Here the CDR3 reads CASSLVPLAGETQYF. The CDR3, as DNA: TGTGCCAGCAGCTTGGTTCCGCTAGCGGGGGAGACCCAGTACTTC.

This clone has just one count. The chain combines TRBV6-5 with TRBJ1-4; D is unclear. Between the trimmed V and J ends, which lost 4 bases and 7 bases, there was a span of 13 bases. Per germline, CDR1 MNHEY and CDR2 SVGAGI. The length of the CDR3 is 14 residues. Written as DNA, the CDR3 is TGTGCCAGCAGTTCCCCGTACAGTCGTGAAAAACTGTTTTTT. Translation: CASSSPYSREKLFF.

CDR3 sequence reads: CAWRGGQGSWAFF. CDR3 coding DNA: TGTGCCTGGAGGGGGGGACAGGGTAGTTGGGCTTTCTTT. V gene TRBV30 combines with J gene TRBJ1-1; 9 bases fit TRBD1. The germline V gene encodes CDR1 GTSNPN and CDR2 SVGIG (reference sequence). This CDR3 is built from 13 residues. The V segment lost 3 bases and the J segment 11 bases; nucleotides outside the gene matches: 10.

As regards this clone: A far larger clone is off by one base, so a read error is likely. The chain carries TRBV11-2 and TRBJ1-1, with TRBD1 as a possible D gene (6 bases). The germline gives CDR1 SGHAT, CDR2 FQNNGV. Trimming stripped 5 bases from V and 1 base from J, with 8 bases between. This CDR3 region has 13 residues. For the CDR3, the DNA is TGTGCCAGCAGCATGGGACAGAACACTGAAGCTTTCTTT. Translated, it gives CASSMGQNTEAFF.

This clone was seen a handful of times. The CDR3 DNA reads TGTGCCAGCAGCTCCCCTTCGGGAGGTACGCAGTATTTT. Protein product: CASSSPSGGTQYF. The chain links TRBV14 to TRBJ2-3, with 7 bases fitting TRBD2. CDR3 size: 13 residues. With V trimmed by 5 bases and J by 8 bases, 7 bases remained unmatched. The germline V gene has CDR1 SGHDN and CDR2 FVKESK.